Below, 13 T cell receptor beta chains from the same sample are listed, as sequenced in a study of control samples from healthy donors and cancer patients. TCRdb's table, derived via immunoSEQ multiplex PCR, lists solely in-frame clones and lacks some. The table has roughly 59,000 clones, around 90% seen once. Sequenced: PBMCs. The receptor source for this set is a man aged 35 to 55 with colorectal cancer.

CDR3 in amino acids: CASSAPGSYNEQFF. The CDR3 nucleotides are TGTGCCAGCAGCGCGCCGGGGTCCTACAATGAGCAGTTCTTC. The genes are TRBV11-3 and TRBJ2-1, with a possible D match to TRBD2 (5 bases). Trimming shortened V by 5 bases and J by 1 base, and 9 bases separated the two germline ends. The CDR3 length is 14 residues. The germline V gene has CDR1 SGHNT and CDR2 YENEEA. The entire variable domain, with the rest obtained from reference TRBV11-3 and TRBJ2-1, is as follows: EAGVVQSPRYKIIEKKQPVAFWCNPISGHNTLYWYLQNLGQGPELLIRYENEEAVDDSQLPKDRFSAERLKGVDSTLKIQPAELGDSAVYLCASSAPGSYNEQFFGPGTRLTVL.

This clone came up a few times. Here the CDR3 reads CAWSGDRVHGTEAFF. For the CDR3, the DNA is TGTGCCTGGAGTGGGGACAGGGTTCACGGCACTGAAGCTTTCTTT. V usage is TRBV30 and J usage is TRBJ1-1, with 9 positions matching TRBD1. Per germline, CDR1 GTSNPN and CDR2 SVGIG (reference sequence). V shed 1 base and J 4 bases; nucleotides not matched to a gene: 7. The CDR3 is 15 residues long.

V and J are TRBV5-4 and TRBJ2-3; D is unclear. CDR3 length: 14 residues. Trimming took off 1 base at V and 2 bases at J, with 8 bases between the two ends. Germline V lookup: CDR1 SGHNT, CDR2 YYREEE (reference sequence). CDR3 protein: CASSLTGSTDTQYF. The CDR3 DNA reads as TGTGCCAGCAGCTTGACCGGATCCACAGATACGCAGTATTTT.

The rearrangement joins TRBV18 to TRBJ2-2, with 13 bases identical to TRBD2. CDR3 length: 16 amino acids. CDR1 and CDR2 (germline): KGHSH, LQKENI. V lost 0 bases and J lost 6; bases outside the gene matches: 1. CDR3 in amino acids: CASSPPGTSGAGELFF. In DNA form, the CDR3 reads TGTGCCAGCTCACCACCTGGGACTAGCGGGGCCGGGGAGCTGTTTTTT.

The CDR3 DNA is TGTGCCAGCAGTTTCTTACGGAATAGCAATCAGCCCCAGCATTTT. As protein: CASSFLRNSNQPQHF. The chain has TRBV27 and TRBJ1-5; no clear D gene. The ends were cut back, 3 bases at V and 0 bases at J, with 9 bases in the middle. Germline CDR1 is MNHEY and CDR2 is SMNVEV (reference sequence). The CDR3 is 15 residues long.

The gene calls are TRBV11-3 and TRBJ2-5, with 12 bases matching TRBD1. The CDR3 runs 17 residues. The germline gives CDR1 SGHNT, CDR2 YENEEA. Trimming cost V 2 bases and J 5 bases; bases outside gene matches: 9. The CDR3 here is CASSLFGTGGVWETQYF. The CDR3 bases are TGTGCCAGCAGCTTATTCGGGACAGGGGGCGTTTGGGAGACCCAGTACTTC.

CDR3 nucleotides: TGTGCCACCCGACTTGGGGGCGCGGACTACGAGCAGTACTTC. Protein sequence: CATRLGGADYEQYF. The chain combines TRBV2 with TRBJ2-7, with D tentatively TRBD1 (6 bases). Per the germline V gene, CDR1 is SNHLY and CDR2 is FYNNEI. With 10 bases removed from V and 3 bases from J, the gap between germline ends came to 19 bases. The CDR3 is made up of 14 amino acids. The entire variable domain, with the rest obtained from reference TRBV2 and TRBJ2-7, is as follows: EPEVTQTPSHQVTQMGQEVILRCVPISNHLYFYWYRQILGQKVEFLVSFYNNEISEKSEIFDDQFSVERPDGSNFTLKIRSTKLEDSAMYFCATRLGGADYEQYFGPGTRLTVT.

V gene TRBV2 combines with J gene TRBJ1-2; a weak D match, TRBD1 (6 bases). V was cut by 9 bases and J by 5 bases, with 16 bases left in between. Germline lookup yields CDR1 SNHLY and CDR2 FYNNEI. The CDR3 has 13 residues. In nucleotides, the CDR3 is TGTGCCAGTCAACAGGGCACGGTTTATGGCTACACCTTC. As protein: CASQQGTVYGYTF.

The rearrangement links TRBV15 to TRBJ1-2, with D tentatively TRBD1 (6 bases). V was trimmed by 5 bases and J by 9 bases, leaving 19 bases between them. The CDR3 has 14 amino acids. Looked up from germline, CDR1 is LNHNV and CDR2 is YYDKDF (reference sequence). The CDR3 DNA reads TGTGCCACCAGCGGAGGGAGGACAGTATTGCGCTACACCTTC. Translated, it gives CATSGGRTVLRYTF.

The J gene is TRBJ1-6, the V gene TRBV12-3 or TRBV12-4; unclear D gene. The CDR3 has 13 residues. With 3 bases removed from V and 6 bases from J, the gap between germline ends came to 6 bases. As DNA, the CDR3 is TGTGCCAGCAGTTTCGAAGTTAATTCACCCCTCCACTTT. Amino acids: CASSFEVNSPLHF.

This chain connects TRBV15 to TRBJ1-3; the D is unclear. Germline-derived CDR1 and CDR2 are LNHNV and YYDKDF (reference sequence). Trimming removed 0 bases from V and 0 bases from J, with 6 bases in between. The CDR3 runs 15 residues. The CDR3 region is CATSRDTGSGNTIYF. DNA for the CDR3: TGTGCCACCAGCAGAGATACCGGCTCTGGAAACACCATATATTTT.

The rearrangement uses TRBV5-8 and TRBJ1-1; D is undetermined. The CDR3 runs to 16 residues. V gave up 4 bases and J gave up 1 base, with 17 bases separating them. Germline assignment: CDR1 SGHTS and CDR2 YDEGEE. CDR3 residues: CASSPDPGRTNTEAFF. For the CDR3, the DNA is TGTGCCAGCAGCCCGGATCCCGGACGGACGAACACTGAAGCTTTCTTT.

The chain uses TRBV5-1 and TRBJ2-2, with 10 bases identical to TRBD1. Germline assignment: CDR1 SGHRS and CDR2 YFSETQ. The V gene end was trimmed by 4 bases and the J gene end by 4 bases; junction bases not matched to a gene: 7. The length of the CDR3 is 16 residues. The DNA of the CDR3 is TGCGCCAGCAGCCCAACGGGACAGGGGACCACCGGGGAGCTGTTTTTT. Encoded protein: CASSPTGQGTTGELFF.